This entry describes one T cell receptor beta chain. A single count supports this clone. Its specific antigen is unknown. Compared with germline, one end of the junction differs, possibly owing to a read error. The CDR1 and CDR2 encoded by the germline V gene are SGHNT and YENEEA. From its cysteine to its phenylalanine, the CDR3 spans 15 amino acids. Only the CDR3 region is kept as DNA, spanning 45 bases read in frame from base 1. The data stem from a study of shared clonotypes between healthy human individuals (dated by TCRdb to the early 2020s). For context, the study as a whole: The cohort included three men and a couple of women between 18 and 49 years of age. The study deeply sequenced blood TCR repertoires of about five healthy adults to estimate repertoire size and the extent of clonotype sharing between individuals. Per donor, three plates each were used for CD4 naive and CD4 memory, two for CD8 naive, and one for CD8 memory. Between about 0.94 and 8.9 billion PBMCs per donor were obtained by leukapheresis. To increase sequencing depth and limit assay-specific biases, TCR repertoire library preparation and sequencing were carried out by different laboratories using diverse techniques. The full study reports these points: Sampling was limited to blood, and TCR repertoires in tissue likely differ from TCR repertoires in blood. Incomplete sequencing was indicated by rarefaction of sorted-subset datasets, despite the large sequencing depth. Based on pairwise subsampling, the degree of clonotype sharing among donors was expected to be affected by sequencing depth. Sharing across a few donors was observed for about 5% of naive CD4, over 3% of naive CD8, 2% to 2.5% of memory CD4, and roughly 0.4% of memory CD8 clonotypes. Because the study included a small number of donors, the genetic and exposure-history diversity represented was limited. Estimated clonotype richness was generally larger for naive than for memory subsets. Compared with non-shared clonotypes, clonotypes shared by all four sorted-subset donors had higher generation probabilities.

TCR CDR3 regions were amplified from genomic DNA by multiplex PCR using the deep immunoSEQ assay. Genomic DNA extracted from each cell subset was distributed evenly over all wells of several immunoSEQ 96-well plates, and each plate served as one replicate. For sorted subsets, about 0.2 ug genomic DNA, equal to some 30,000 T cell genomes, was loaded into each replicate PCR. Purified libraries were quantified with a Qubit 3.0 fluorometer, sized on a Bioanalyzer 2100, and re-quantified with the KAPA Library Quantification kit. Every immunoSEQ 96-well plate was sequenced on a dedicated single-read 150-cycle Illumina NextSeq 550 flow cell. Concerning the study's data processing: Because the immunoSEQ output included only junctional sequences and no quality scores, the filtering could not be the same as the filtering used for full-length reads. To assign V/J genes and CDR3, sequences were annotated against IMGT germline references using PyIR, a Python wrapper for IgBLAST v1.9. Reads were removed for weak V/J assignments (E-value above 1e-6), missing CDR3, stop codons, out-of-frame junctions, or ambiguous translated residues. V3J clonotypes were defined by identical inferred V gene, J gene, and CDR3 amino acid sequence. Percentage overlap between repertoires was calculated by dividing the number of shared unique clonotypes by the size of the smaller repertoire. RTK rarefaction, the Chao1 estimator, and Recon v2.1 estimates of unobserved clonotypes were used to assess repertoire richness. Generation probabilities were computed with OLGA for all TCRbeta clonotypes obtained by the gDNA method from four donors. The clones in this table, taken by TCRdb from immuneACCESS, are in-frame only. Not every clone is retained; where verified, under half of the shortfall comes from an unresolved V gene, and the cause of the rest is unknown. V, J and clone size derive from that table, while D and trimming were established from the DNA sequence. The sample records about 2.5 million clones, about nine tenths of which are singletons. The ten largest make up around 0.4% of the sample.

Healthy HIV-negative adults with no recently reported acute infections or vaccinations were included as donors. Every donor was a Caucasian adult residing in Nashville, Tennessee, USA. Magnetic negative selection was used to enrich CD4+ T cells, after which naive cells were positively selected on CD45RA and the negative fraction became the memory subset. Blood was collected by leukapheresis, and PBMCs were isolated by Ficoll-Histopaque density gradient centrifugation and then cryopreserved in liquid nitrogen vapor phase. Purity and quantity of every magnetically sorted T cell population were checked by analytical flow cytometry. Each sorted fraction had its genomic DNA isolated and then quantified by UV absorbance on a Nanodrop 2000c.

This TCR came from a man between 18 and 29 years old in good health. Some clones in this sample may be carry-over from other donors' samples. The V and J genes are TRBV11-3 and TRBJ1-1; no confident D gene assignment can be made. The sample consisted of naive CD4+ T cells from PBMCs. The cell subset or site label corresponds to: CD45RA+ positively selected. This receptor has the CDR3 CASSLGGEANAEAFF. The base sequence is TGTGCCAGCAGCTTAGGTGGGGAGGCGAACGCTGAAGCTTTCTTT.